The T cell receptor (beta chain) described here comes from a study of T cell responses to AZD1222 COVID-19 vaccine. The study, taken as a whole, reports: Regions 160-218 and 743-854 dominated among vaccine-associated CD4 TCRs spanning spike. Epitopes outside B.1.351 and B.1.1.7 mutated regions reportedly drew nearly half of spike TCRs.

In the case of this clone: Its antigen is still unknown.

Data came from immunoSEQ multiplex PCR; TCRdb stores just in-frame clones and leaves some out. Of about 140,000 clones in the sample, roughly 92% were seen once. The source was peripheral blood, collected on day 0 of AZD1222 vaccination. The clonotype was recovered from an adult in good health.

CDR3 nucleotides: TGTGCCAGCAGCTTCACTGGGTCCTACACAGATACGCAGTATTTT. Protein sequence: CASSFTGSYTDTQYF. The rearrangement links TRBV7-2 to TRBJ2-3; unclear D gene. CDR1 SGHTA and CDR2 FQGNSA come from the germline V gene. This CDR3 spans 15 amino acids. With 3 bases removed from V and 2 bases from J, the gap between germline ends came to 12 bases. The full variable domain, rest sourced from reference TRBV7-2 and TRBJ2-3, is GAGVSQSPSNKVTEKGKDVELRCDPISGHTALYWYRQSLGQGLEFLIYFQGNSAPDKSGLPSDRFSAERTGGSVSTLTIQRTQQEDSAVYLCASSFTGSYTDTQYFGPGTRLTVL.